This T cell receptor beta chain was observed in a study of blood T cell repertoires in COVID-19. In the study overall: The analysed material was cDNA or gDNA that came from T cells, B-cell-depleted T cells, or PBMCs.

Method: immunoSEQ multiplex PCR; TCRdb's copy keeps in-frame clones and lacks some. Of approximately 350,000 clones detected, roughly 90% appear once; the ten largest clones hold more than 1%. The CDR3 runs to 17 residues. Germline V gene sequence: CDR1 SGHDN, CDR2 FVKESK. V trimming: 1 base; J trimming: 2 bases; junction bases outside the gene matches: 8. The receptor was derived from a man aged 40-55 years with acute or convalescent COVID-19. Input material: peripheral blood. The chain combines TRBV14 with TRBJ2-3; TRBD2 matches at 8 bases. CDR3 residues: CASSQVGSGTYTDTQYF. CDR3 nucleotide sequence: TGTGCCAGCAGCCAAGTTGGTAGCGGGACATACACAGATACGCAGTATTTT.